This passage covers 22 T cell receptor beta chains from one sample sequenced in a study of Ad26.COV2.S vaccination and SARS-CoV-2 variants. The treatment denotes: over 15 received Ad26.COV2.S at low or high dose, single or two shots; several received placebo; per-sample allocation not given. Each sample was drawn 63 days after the first injection (of vaccine or placebo). The protocol was immunoSEQ multiplex PCR, while the TCRdb copy is restricted to in-frame clones and leaves out a portion. Of hundreds of thousands of clones in the sample, about 89% are singletons; the top ten hold approximately 3.3%. The specimen was peripheral blood, collected in a trial of Ad26.COV2.S vaccine versus placebo. The receptors were sampled from a person between 18 and 59 years old who received the Ad26.COV2.S COVID-19 vaccine or a placebo.

Comments on this clone: Distinct nucleotide sequences in the sample also encode this CDR3. This chain joins TRBV11-2 and TRBJ2-7, with TRBD2 identical over 10 bases. The V gene end was trimmed by 1 base and the J gene end by 2 bases; junction bases not matched to a gene: 2. The CDR3 totals 15 residues. CDR1 SGHAT and CDR2 FQNNGV come from the germline V gene. CDR3 nucleotide sequence: TGTGCCAGCAGCTTAGGGACTAGCGGAGCCTACGAGCAGTACTTC. This codes for CASSLGTSGAYEQYF.

The chain employs TRBV6-5 and TRBJ1-2, with D possibly TRBD1 on 5 matching bases. The germline gives CDR1 MNHEY, CDR2 SVGAGI. There are 13 residues in the CDR3. With 1 base removed from V and 4 bases from J, the gap between germline ends came to 7 bases. CDR3 region: CASSYYRLYGYTF. The CDR3 DNA is TGTGCCAGCAGTTACTACAGGCTCTATGGCTACACCTTC.

The chain links TRBV10-3 to TRBJ2-2; 10 nucleotides agree with TRBD1. CDR3 length: 15 amino acids. The V and J ends lost 6 bases and 8 bases, in that order; junction bases with no gene match: 9. Germline V CDR1 and CDR2: ENHRY, SYGVKD. CDR3: CAISKDRGIGGELFF. CDR3 bases: TGTGCCATCAGCAAGGACAGGGGGATAGGAGGGGAGCTGTTTTTT.

A note on this clone: The same CDR3 is also encoded by other DNA sequences in this sample. The V call is TRBV5-1, the J call TRBJ1-2; TRBD1 might be the D (6 bases). CDR1 is SGHRS and CDR2 is YFSETQ in the germline V gene. The V end was cut by 4 bases, the J end by 2 bases, with 15 bases between. CDR3 length equals 15 residues. CDR3 amino acids: CASSPGQTLNYGYTF. CDR3 sequence (DNA): TGCGCCAGCAGCCCTGGACAGACGCTCAACTATGGCTACACCTTC.

Written as DNA, the CDR3 is TGTGCCTGGAGTGAATGGGGTGGGCCCCAGCATTTT. Residues: CAWSEWGGPQHF. The chain links TRBV30 to TRBJ1-5; D gene unclear. V lost 1 base to trimming and J lost 9 bases, with 10 bases between them. This CDR3 is 12 amino acids long. CDR1 is GTSNPN, CDR2 SVGIG, per germline (reference sequence).

The rearrangement joins TRBV7-6 to TRBJ2-3; D is perhaps TRBD2 (6 bases). Per the germline V gene, CDR1 is SGHVS and CDR2 is FNYEAQ. The CDR3 is 12 amino acids. Trimming took off 5 bases at V and 4 bases at J, with 7 bases between the two ends. This CDR3 is CASSRRADTQYF. The CDR3 bases are TGTGCCAGCAGCCGGAGGGCAGATACGCAGTATTTT.

On this clone itself: This sample also contains other DNA sequences that code for the same CDR3. The chain is built from TRBV19 and TRBJ2-1; no definite D call. This CDR3 comprises 15 residues. Germline CDR1 LNHDA, CDR2 SQIVND (reference sequence). V was cut by 1 base and J by 5 bases, with 12 bases left in between. CDR3 sequence (DNA): TGTGCCAGTAGTATAGGACCCCTAGAACACAATGAGCAGTTCTTC. Protein: CASSIGPLEHNEQFF.

This clone was recorded once. The CDR3 DNA reads as TGTGCCAGCTCACCCCAGCACTACGAGCAGTACTTC. This encodes CASSPQHYEQYF. The chain has TRBV18 and TRBJ2-7; D remains unclear. Germline V gene lookup returns CDR1 KGHSH and CDR2 LQKENI. Trimming took off 3 bases at V and 3 bases at J, with 6 bases between the two ends. This CDR3 comprises 12 residues.

V and J are TRBV19 and TRBJ1-1, with 8 positions matching TRBD1. The CDR3 contains 12 residues. CDR1 is LNHDA, CDR2 SQIVND, per germline (reference sequence). Germline trimming cut 10 bases from V and 8 bases from J; bases unmatched to any gene: 9. The CDR3 DNA follows: TGTGCCAACACGACAGGGGCCCGAGAAGCTTTCTTT. Protein product: CANTTGAREAFF.

The chain is built from TRBV11-3 and TRBJ2-2, with D tentatively TRBD1 (5 bases). The V and J ends lost 3 bases and 1 base respectively, with 6 bases between them. The germline CDR1 and CDR2 sequences are SGHNT and YENEEA. The CDR3 runs 14 residues. CDR3 sequence (DNA): TGTGCCAGCAGCTTCAGGGAGAACACCGGGGAGCTGTTTTTT. It codes for CASSFRENTGELFF.

The chain couples TRBV7-8 to TRBJ1-3, with D uncertain. The germline V and J ends were trimmed by 5 bases and 0 bases, with 11 bases remaining between them. CDR3 length: 15 residues. Germline CDR1 SGHVS, CDR2 FQNEAQ. CDR3 in amino acids: CASSPGISSGNTIYF. For the CDR3, the DNA is TGTGCCAGCAGCCCCGGGATCAGCTCTGGAAACACCATATATTTT.

V usage is TRBV5-1 and J usage is TRBJ2-7, with 7 bases aligning to TRBD1. CDR1 is SGHRS and CDR2 is YFSETQ in the germline V gene. The junction had 2 bases not matched to a gene; V was cut back by 0 bases and J by 5 bases. CDR3 length: 13 residues. The DNA of the CDR3 is TGCGCCAGCAGCTTGGACAGGGGAGACGAGCAGTACTTC. The encoded protein is CASSLDRGDEQYF.

V and J are TRBV15 and TRBJ1-3; no firm D call. The CDR3 covers 14 residues. The V gene lost 1 base and the J gene lost 3 bases, with 7 bases spanning the gap. Germline CDR1 LNHNV, CDR2 YYDKDF (reference sequence). CDR3 in DNA: TGTGCCACCAGCAGAGCACGGGATGGAAACACCATATATTTT. Translating it yields CATSRARDGNTIYF.

On this clone itself: This CDR3 fails to terminate in the conserved phenylalanine or tryptophan, so it likely reflects a read error. The DNA is left out, because the CDR3 cannot be placed on it with certainty; the CDR3 is given as TCRdb lists it. The chain joins TRBV13 to TRBJ1-1. The CDR3 spans 11 residues, counting both ends. Germline CDR1 PRHDT, CDR2 FYEKMQ (reference sequence). The CDR3 protein is CASSLGYETST.

The rearrangement joins TRBV7-2 to TRBJ1-2; no clear D. CDR1 SGHTA and CDR2 FQGNSA come from the germline V gene. This CDR3 comprises 15 residues. Trimming pared 0 bases from V and 8 bases from J, leaving 16 bases between. In DNA, the CDR3 is TGTGCCAGCAGCTTAGCCTCGGGCCTCGAAGGAGGCTACACCTTC. Its protein product is CASSLASGLEGGYTF.

V and J are TRBV5-4 and TRBJ2-7, with D perhaps TRBD2 (5 bases). CDR1 and CDR2 from the germline V gene are SGHNT and YYREEE (reference sequence). This CDR3 spans 13 amino acids. Trimming shortened V by 2 bases and J by 6 bases, and 12 bases separated the two germline ends. DNA for the CDR3: TGTGCCAGCAGCTTCCCGGGATCCGGCGAGCAGTACTTC. This sequence encodes CASSFPGSGEQYF.

This rearrangement joins TRBV7-2 to TRBJ2-3; 8 bases align to TRBD2. This CDR3 has 16 residues. The V gene end was trimmed by 5 bases and the J gene end by 2 bases; junction bases not matched to a gene: 9. Germline CDR1 reads SGHTA; CDR2 reads FQGNSA. This CDR3 is CASSPPGGSPTDTQYF. In nucleotides, the CDR3 is TGTGCCAGCAGCCCCCCGGGGGGGTCCCCCACAGATACGCAGTATTTT.

This clone was detected only a few times. The V and J genes are TRBV7-6 and TRBJ2-3; D is undetermined. This CDR3 contains 11 residues. Trimming stripped 7 bases from V and 4 bases from J, with 6 bases between. The germline V gene has CDR1 SGHVS and CDR2 FNYEAQ. CDR3 sequence reads: CASKGADTQYF. The CDR3 region has the DNA TGTGCCAGCAAGGGTGCAGATACGCAGTATTTT.

This chain links TRBV3-1 (or the pseudogene TRBV3-2) with TRBJ1-1; no reliable D call. Germline loops: CDR1 LGHDT, CDR2 YNNKEL (reference sequence). The CDR3 covers 15 residues. V was pared by 4 bases and J by 1 base, with 13 bases between. The CDR3 nucleotides read TGTGCCAGCAGCCCTCCCGGGTCAAGGAACACTGAAGCTTTCTTT. It is translated as CASSPPGSRNTEAFF.

This chain connects TRBV7-2 to TRBJ2-4; 12 bases map to TRBD2. The CDR3 is 17 amino acids. From germline, CDR1 is SGHTA and CDR2 FQGNSA. J lost 6 bases, V lost 0 bases, and 6 bases had no gene match. CDR3: CASSLALAGGPGNIQYF. In nucleotides, the CDR3 is TGTGCCAGCAGCTTAGCGCTAGCGGGGGGGCCGGGAAACATTCAGTACTTC.

The V and J genes are TRBV12-3 or TRBV12-4 and TRBJ1-1; D perhaps matches TRBD1 (5 bases). V was shortened by 3 bases and J by 10 bases, with 12 bases between the two germline ends. CDR3 length: 12 residues. The CDR3 coding sequence is TGTGCCAGCAGTTTTGGGGGGAAGGGAGCTTTCTTT. As protein: CASSFGGKGAFF.

V is TRBV20-1 and J is TRBJ2-7; 9 bases match TRBD1. From germline, CDR1 is DFQATT and CDR2 SNEGSKA (reference sequence). Trimming cost V 3 bases and J 5 bases; bases outside gene matches: 5. The CDR3 sequence is 13 residues long. CDR3 nucleotides: TGCAGTGCTAGTCGGGGACAGGGAAACGAGCAGTACTTC. Translation: CSASRGQGNEQYF.